The clone carrying this TCR beta chain occurred many times. Its antigen is as yet unknown. The record originates from a study of T cell repertoires in cytomegalovirus infection. Turning to the study itself: CMV epitopes used comprised recently identified HLA-C-restricted ones and well-studied HLA-B-restricted ones. Findings and limits, study-wide: HLA-C-restricted CMV clonotypes gave the most frequent clonotype in two of eight donors.

In TCRdb, the reads were re-called with MiXCR into one record per CDR3 protein. The sample holds about 770,000 distinct CDR3 sequences, 29% seen once. V lost 5 bases to trimming and J lost 0 bases, with 16 bases between them. Germline CDR1 SGHVS, CDR2 FNYEAQ. This CDR3 comprises 17 residues. The origin of this receptor is a human donor in good health (CMV status not recorded). Some clones in this sample may be carry-over from other donors' samples. J is TRBJ1-4 and V is TRBV7-6; D gene uncertain. The material sequenced was cultured CD8+ T cells from PBMCs, taken from culture after CMV antigen stimulation. CDR3 DNA sequence: TGTGCCAGCAGCCCCTCCTTGGGCGAAGCAACTAATGAAAAACTGTTTTTT. Protein product: CASSPSLGEATNEKLFF.